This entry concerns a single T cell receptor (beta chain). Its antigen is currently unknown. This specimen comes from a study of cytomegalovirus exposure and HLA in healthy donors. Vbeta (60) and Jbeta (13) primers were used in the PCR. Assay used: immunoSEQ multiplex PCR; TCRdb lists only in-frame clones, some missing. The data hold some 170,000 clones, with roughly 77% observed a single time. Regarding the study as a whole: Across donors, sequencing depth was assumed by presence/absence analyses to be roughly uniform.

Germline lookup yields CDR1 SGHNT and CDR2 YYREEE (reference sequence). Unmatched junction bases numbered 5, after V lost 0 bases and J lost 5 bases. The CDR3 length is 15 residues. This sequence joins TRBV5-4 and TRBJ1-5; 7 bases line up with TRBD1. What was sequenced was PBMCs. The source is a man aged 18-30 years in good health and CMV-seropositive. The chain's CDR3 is CASSLAGQGDQPQHF. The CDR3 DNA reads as TGTGCCAGCAGCTTGGCCGGGCAGGGGGATCAGCCCCAGCATTTT.